Each of the 9 T cell receptor beta chains below was sequenced from the same sample in a study of human T cells and chemical hapten exposure. Time point specified: patch test 2, 6 weeks after DPC sensitization. Indicated treatment: therapeutic diphenylcyclopropenone sensitization with weekly scalp DPC. Via MiXCR, TCRdb re-called the RACE reads, giving one row per CDR3 protein. The repertoire consists of about 40,000 distinct CDR3 sequences, with less than 4% occurring once and the leading ten covering 6.7%. The input for sequencing was whole blood, taken in connection with sensitization to the hapten diphenylcyclopropenone (DPC). These receptors were obtained from a man aged 40-50 years with alopecia areata. Some clones in this sample may be carry-over from other donors' samples.

The chain is built from TRBV27 and TRBJ1-4; D is unresolved. In germline, CDR1 is MNHEY, CDR2 SMNVEV (reference sequence). This CDR3 is 15 amino acids long. Trimming shortened V by 2 bases and J by 0 bases, and 7 bases separated the two germline ends. CDR3 loop: CASSLRPATNEKLFF. CDR3 sequence (DNA): TGTGCCAGCAGTTTACGGCCGGCAACTAATGAAAAACTGTTTTTT.

This clonotype was counted many times. CDR3 nucleotide sequence: TGCGCCAGCAGCTTGGATGGCCTAGCGGGAATAAATGAGCAGTTCTTC. Its translation: CASSLDGLAGINEQFF. The rearrangement joins TRBV5-1 to TRBJ2-1; 9 nucleotides agree with TRBD2. Looked up from germline, CDR1 is SGHRS and CDR2 is YFSETQ. V shed 0 bases, J shed 7 bases, and the junction held 8 bases outside the gene matches. This CDR3 is built from 16 residues.

This clonotype has at least ten counts. The chain uses TRBV7-8 and TRBJ2-2; D is unresolved. This CDR3 has 15 amino acids. The germline V and J ends were trimmed by 4 bases and 1 base, with 10 bases remaining between them. CDR1 is SGHVS, CDR2 FQNEAQ, per germline. The CDR3 nucleotides read TGTGCCAGCAGCTCATGGACGGGGAACACCGGGGAGCTGTTTTTT. Amino acid sequence: CASSSWTGNTGELFF.

This clonotype was detected ten times or more. The rearrangement uses TRBV20-1 and TRBJ1-1; D call uncertain. The CDR3 is 16 residues long. Looked up from germline, CDR1 is DFQATT and CDR2 is SNEGSKA (reference sequence). Trimming cost V 0 bases and J 3 bases, with 17 bases left between them. The CDR3, as DNA: TGCAGTGCTAGAGATCCTTTTGCTAACTTGGACACTGAAGCTTTCTTT. Residues: CSARDPFANLDTEAFF.

This clonotype showed up many times. CDR3 coding DNA: TGCAGCGGTAATACAGGGGGCGCCTACAATGAGCAGTTCTTC. It encodes CSGNTGGAYNEQFF. V usage is TRBV29-1 and J usage is TRBJ2-1; 9 bases line up with TRBD1. This CDR3 is 14 amino acids long. The V and J ends lost 7 bases and 2 bases, in that order; junction bases with no gene match: 6. Germline V gene sequence: CDR1 SQVTM, CDR2 ANQGSEA.

In this sample, this clonotype turned up a few times. V usage is TRBV11-2 and J usage is TRBJ1-4; the D gene is possibly TRBD1 (6 bases). Germline V gives CDR1 SGHAT, CDR2 FQNNGV. Trimming shortened V by 5 bases and J by 5 bases, and 9 bases separated the two germline ends. This CDR3 is built from 13 residues. The CDR3 DNA reads TGTGCCAGCAGCCGGGACACCAATGAAAAACTGTTTTTT. Its protein product is CASSRDTNEKLFF.

This clonotype has ten or more counts. The rearrangement joins TRBV5-8 to TRBJ2-4; D remains unclear. V shed 0 bases and J shed 0 bases, with 10 bases lying between them. This CDR3 is 16 amino acids long. Germline V gives CDR1 SGHTS, CDR2 YDEGEE. CDR3 region: CASSLEVLLAKNIQYF. For the CDR3, the DNA is TGTGCCAGCAGCTTGGAAGTTCTACTAGCCAAAAACATTCAGTACTTC.

In this sample, this clonotype turned up many times. The CDR3 DNA reads TGTGCCAGCTCACCACCAGGACTGGGTCTCTACGAGCAGTACTTC. Encoded protein: CASSPPGLGLYEQYF. V usage is TRBV18 and J usage is TRBJ2-7; weak D call: TRBD2 (5 bases). Trimming took off 0 bases at V and 3 bases at J, with 12 bases between the two ends. Germline CDR1 and CDR2: KGHSH and LQKENI. This CDR3 has 15 residues.

This clonotype has just a few counts. V usage is TRBV20-1 and J usage is TRBJ2-7, with 8 bases that match TRBD2. The CDR3 contains 13 residues. Germline CDR1 is DFQATT and CDR2 is SNEGSKA (reference sequence). Trimming removed 6 bases from V and 2 bases from J; junction bases left unmatched: 6. The CDR3 here is CSAILAVPYEQYF. In nucleotides, the CDR3 is TGCAGTGCGATACTAGCGGTCCCCTACGAGCAGTACTTC.